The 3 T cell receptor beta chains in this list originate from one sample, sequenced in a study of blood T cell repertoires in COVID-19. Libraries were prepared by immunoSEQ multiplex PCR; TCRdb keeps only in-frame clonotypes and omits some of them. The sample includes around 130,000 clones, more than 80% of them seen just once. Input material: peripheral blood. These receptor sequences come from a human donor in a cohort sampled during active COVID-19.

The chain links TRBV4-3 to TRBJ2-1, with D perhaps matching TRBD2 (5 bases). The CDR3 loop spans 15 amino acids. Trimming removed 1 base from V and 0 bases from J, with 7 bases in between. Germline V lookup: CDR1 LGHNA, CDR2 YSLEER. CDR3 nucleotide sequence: TGCGCCAGCAGCCAAGCGGCGGGCTCCTACAATGAGCAGTTCTTC. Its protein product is CASSQAAGSYNEQFF.

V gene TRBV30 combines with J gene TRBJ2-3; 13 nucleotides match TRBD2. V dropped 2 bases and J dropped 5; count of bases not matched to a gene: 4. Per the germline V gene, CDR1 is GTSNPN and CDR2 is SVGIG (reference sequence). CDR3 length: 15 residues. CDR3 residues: CAWSQGLAGVDTQYF. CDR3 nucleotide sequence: TGTGCCTGGAGTCAAGGACTAGCGGGAGTAGATACGCAGTATTTT. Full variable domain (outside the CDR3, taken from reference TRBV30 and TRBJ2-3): SQTIHQWPATLVQPVGSPLSLECTVEGTSNPNLYWYRQAAGRGLQLLFYSVGIGQISSEVPQNLSASRPQDRQFILSSKKLLLSDSGFYLCAWSQGLAGVDTQYFGPGTRLTVL.

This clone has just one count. CDR3 sequence (DNA): TGTGCCAGCAGTTTGGAGAATGAAAAACTGTTTTTT. This codes for CASSLENEKLFF. The rearrangement links TRBV28 to TRBJ1-4; the D is unclear. Trimming pared 3 bases from V and 5 bases from J, leaving 4 bases between. Germline V gene sequence: CDR1 MDHEN, CDR2 SYDVKM. This CDR3 region has 12 residues.